Below, one T cell receptor beta chain is given with its context. The data were taken from a study of blood T cell repertoires in COVID-19. The wider study: Acute and convalescent COVID-19 specimens originated in the United States, Italy and Spain. Nucleic acid was either cDNA or gDNA, and it came from T cells, B-cell-depleted T cells, or PBMCs.

Profiling relied on immunoSEQ multiplex PCR, and the TCRdb table lists in-frame clones only, not all of them. The sample has just over 300,000 clones, 89% seen once; the top ten hold about 1.7%. The CDR3 runs 15 residues. Germline CDR1 reads MNHEY; CDR2 reads SVGAGI. The V and J ends lost 6 bases and 5 bases respectively, with 17 bases between them. V is TRBV6-5 and J is TRBJ2-1; the D is unclear. The sequence was obtained from a woman aged 30 to 39 with COVID-19, enrolled during active disease. Sequencing was performed on peripheral blood. The CDR3 DNA is TGTGCCAGCAGCCGAGACGGGTCCGGCGACAATGAGCAGTTCTTC. Translation: CASSRDGSGDNEQFF.